Each of the 15 T cell receptor beta chains below was sequenced from the same sample in a study of blood T cell repertoires in COVID-19. This table comes from immunoSEQ multiplex PCR, and its TCRdb copy is limited to in-frame clones, with some not included. The sample has approximately 69,000 clones, 82% seen once. Input material: peripheral blood. These receptors were obtained from a woman aged 80 or older with acute or convalescent COVID-19.

DNA for the CDR3: TGTGCCAGCAGCTTAGACAGGGGGCTAGAGCAGTACTTC. Translated, it gives CASSLDRGLEQYF. The chain is built from TRBV7-9 and TRBJ2-7; 9 bases are shared with TRBD1. From germline, CDR1 is SEHNR and CDR2 FQNEAQ (reference sequence). With V trimmed by 1 base and J by 7 bases, 2 bases remained unmatched. There are 13 residues in the CDR3.

J is TRBJ2-1 and V is TRBV24-1; unclear D gene. The V end was cut by 1 base, the J end by 10 bases, with 13 bases between. The CDR3 loop spans 14 amino acids. In germline, CDR1 is KGHDR, CDR2 SFDVKD. The CDR3 coding sequence is TGTGCCACCAGTGATTTAATTCGGCAGGAAGAGCAGTTCTTC. It codes for CATSDLIRQEEQFF.

The chain couples TRBV11-3 to TRBJ2-3, with TRBD2 identical over 10 bases. Germline CDR1 SGHNT, CDR2 YENEEA. CDR3 length: 18 amino acids. V lost 3 bases to trimming and J lost 0 bases; unmatched junction nucleotides: 9. The CDR3 sequence is CASSFGPGAGGSTDTQYF. In DNA form, the CDR3 reads TGTGCCAGCAGCTTCGGACCGGGAGCGGGGGGGAGCACAGATACGCAGTATTTT. Complete variable domain (other parts from reference TRBV11-3 and TRBJ2-3): EAGVVQSPRYKIIEKKQPVAFWCNPISGHNTLYWYLQNLGQGPELLIRYENEEAVDDSQLPKDRFSAERLKGVDSTLKIQPAELGDSAVYLCASSFGPGAGGSTDTQYFGPGTRLTVL.

V and J are TRBV7-2 and TRBJ2-3, with D unclear. Looked up from germline, CDR1 is SGHTA and CDR2 is FQGNSA. The CDR3 consists of 14 residues. V gave up 1 base and J gave up 1 base, with 6 bases separating them. The CDR3 loop is CASSLVAGTDTQYF. Written as DNA, the CDR3 is TGTGCCAGCAGCTTAGTAGCAGGCACAGATACGCAGTATTTT.

In this sample, this clone turned up once. Relative to the germline gene, one junction end is altered; a read error may explain this. The genes are TRBV7-2 and TRBJ2-3, with D perhaps matching TRBD2 (6 bases). Germline lookup yields CDR1 SGHTA and CDR2 FQGNSA. The CDR3 is 10 residues long. The DNA for the CDR3 is TGTGCCAGCAGCTTAGCGGGACTCAAGTTT. Translated: CASSLAGLKF.

This chain joins TRBV9 and TRBJ2-3, with D tentatively TRBD1 (5 bases). The CDR3 covers 12 residues. Germline values: CDR1 SGDLS, CDR2 YYNGEE. V was clipped by 0 bases and J by 12 bases, with 11 bases between them. CDR3 region: CASSVAGASQYF. For the CDR3, the DNA is TGTGCCAGCAGCGTAGCTGGGGCTAGTCAGTATTTT. Filled out from reference TRBV9 and TRBJ2-3, the complete variable domain reads DSGVTQTPKHLITATGQRVTLRCSPRSGDLSVYWYQQSLDQGLQFLIQYYNGEERAKGNILERFSAQQFPDLHSELNLSSLELGDSALYFCASSVAGASQYFGPGTRLTVL.

The chain links TRBV11-2 to TRBJ1-6; D is unclear. Per the germline V gene, CDR1 is SGHAT and CDR2 is FQNNGV. The germline V and J ends were trimmed by 7 bases and 4 bases, with 5 bases remaining between them. The CDR3 runs 12 residues. Here the CDR3 reads CASNSYNSPLHF. The DNA of the CDR3 is TGTGCCAGCAACTCATATAATTCACCCCTCCACTTT.

The chain recombines TRBV5-1 with TRBJ2-3; D is ambiguous. Germline V lookup: CDR1 SGHRS, CDR2 YFSETQ. V lost 0 bases to trimming and J lost 0 bases, with 11 bases between them. The CDR3 has 16 amino acids. The DNA of the CDR3 is TGCGCCAGCAGCTTGGACCCGGTCTTCAGCACAGATACGCAGTATTTT. Its protein product is CASSLDPVFSTDTQYF. Drawing the rest from reference TRBV5-1 and TRBJ2-3, the complete variable domain is KAGVTQTPRYLIKTRGQQVTLSCSPISGHRSVSWYQQTPGQGLQFLFEYFSETQRNKGNFPGRFSGRQFSNSRSEMNVSTLELGDSALYLCASSLDPVFSTDTQYFGPGTRLTVL.

The chain links TRBV11-3 to TRBJ2-2; D perhaps matches TRBD2 (6 bases). CDR3 size: 15 residues. The V and J ends lost 5 bases and 3 bases respectively, with 13 bases between them. The germline CDR1 and CDR2 sequences are SGHNT and YENEEA. CDR3 bases: TGTGCCAGCAGCCGCGGGGTCGGGGACACCGGGGAGCTGTTTTTT. Translating it yields CASSRGVGDTGELFF.

This chain joins TRBV29-1 and TRBJ1-1; a weak D match, TRBD1 (5 bases). The germline CDR1 and CDR2 sequences are SQVTM and ANQGSEA. V was pared by 8 bases and J by 2 bases, with 12 bases between. There are 12 residues in the CDR3. This CDR3 is CSTRQSNTEAFF. The CDR3 nucleotides are TGCAGCACTCGACAGTCCAACACTGAAGCTTTCTTT.

V gene TRBV2 combines with J gene TRBJ1-6, with unresolved D. Germline CDR1 and CDR2: SNHLY and FYNNEI. The ends were cut back, 3 bases at V and 11 bases at J, with 11 bases in the middle. The CDR3 is 13 residues long. CDR3 bases: TGTGCCAGCAGTGACGTCCCCAGGCCACCCCTCCACTTT. Translating gives CASSDVPRPPLHF.

This clone has just one count. This chain connects TRBV7-9 to TRBJ1-2; 7 nucleotides agree with TRBD1. Germline-derived CDR1 and CDR2 are SEHNR and FQNEAQ (reference sequence). V was pared by 6 bases and J by 0 bases, with 13 bases of the junction left unmatched. The length of the CDR3 is 17 residues. The CDR3 reads CASRSRILGQPNYGYTF. The CDR3, as DNA: TGTGCCAGCAGGTCCCGGATTCTGGGACAGCCTAACTATGGCTACACCTTC.

The rearrangement joins TRBV10-3 to TRBJ1-5, with D unclear. This CDR3 contains 13 residues. CDR1 is ENHRY and CDR2 is SYGVKD in the germline V gene. Trimming took off 3 bases at V and 6 bases at J, with 9 bases between the two ends. CDR3 residues: CAISEKRAQPQHF. The CDR3 DNA reads as TGTGCCATCAGTGAAAAGAGGGCTCAGCCCCAGCATTTT.

V usage is TRBV28 and J usage is TRBJ2-3, with 8 bases lining up with TRBD1. J was trimmed by 1 base and V by 4 bases; bases with no gene match: 4. Germline V gene sequence: CDR1 MDHEN, CDR2 SYDVKM. This CDR3 contains 15 residues. The CDR3 region has the DNA TGTGCCAGCAGTTCCCCGGGACAGGGCACAGATACGCAGTATTTT. Translation: CASSSPGQGTDTQYF.

This clone was found a few times. J is TRBJ2-3 and V is TRBV5-4; tentative D call: TRBD2 (6 bases). The germline V gene has CDR1 SGHNT and CDR2 YYREEE (reference sequence). V lost 4 bases and J lost 2, with 14 bases in between. This CDR3 is 15 amino acids long. CDR3 amino acids: CASSPGLATTDTQYF. CDR3 DNA sequence: TGTGCCAGCAGCCCGGGACTTGCTACCACAGATACGCAGTATTTT.